One sample yielded the 21 T cell receptor beta chains listed below, sequenced in a study of cytomegalovirus exposure and HLA in healthy donors. Vbeta (60) and Jbeta (13) primers were used in the PCR. Libraries were prepared by immunoSEQ multiplex PCR; TCRdb keeps only in-frame clonotypes and omits some of them. The sample records 200,000 or so clones, 82% being singletons. The sample taken for sequencing was PBMCs. Receptor source: a boy aged 2-15 years in good health and CMV-seronegative.

The rearrangement links TRBV13 to TRBJ2-1; the D gene is possibly TRBD1 (5 bases). V lost 4 bases and J lost 1, with 23 bases in between. This CDR3 comprises 19 residues. Germline lookup yields CDR1 PRHDT and CDR2 FYEKMQ (reference sequence). CDR3 loop: CASSCQGSDCQGSYNEQFF. CDR3 nucleotide sequence: TGTGCCAGCAGCTGCCAGGGCAGCGACTGTCAAGGGTCCTACAATGAGCAGTTCTTC.

The chain joins TRBV5-8 to TRBJ2-1; 14 bases map to TRBD2. CDR3 size: 16 residues. CDR1 is SGHTS, CDR2 YDEGEE, per germline. The J segment lost 7 bases and the V segment lost 2 bases, leaving 5 bases of the junction unmatched. DNA of the CDR3: TGTGCCAGCAGCTTCGGGACTAGCGGGGGCTGGAATGAGCAGTTCTTC. Protein: CASSFGTSGGWNEQFF.

This chain links TRBV27 with TRBJ2-5; TRBD1 agrees at 8 bases. Germline CDR1 is MNHEY and CDR2 is SMNVEV (reference sequence). V trimming: 2 bases; J trimming: 5 bases; junction bases outside the gene matches: 1. The CDR3 has 13 amino acids. The CDR3 region has the DNA TGTGCCAGCAGTTTAAGGACAGGGGAGACCCAGTACTTC. Translating gives CASSLRTGETQYF.

CDR3 sequence (DNA): TGCAGCGTTGGGACAGGGGGTGGCTACACCTTC. Its translation: CSVGTGGGYTF. The rearrangement uses TRBV29-1 and TRBJ1-2; 10 nucleotides match TRBD1. The CDR3 is 11 residues long. The J segment lost 7 bases and the V segment lost 4 bases, leaving 0 bases of the junction unmatched. The germline CDR1 and CDR2 sequences are SQVTM and ANQGSEA.

This chain uses TRBV4-1 with TRBJ2-3, with D perhaps TRBD2 (6 bases). The CDR3 contains 15 residues. The V and J ends lost 1 base and 5 bases respectively, with 13 bases between them. The germline gives CDR1 MGHRA, CDR2 YSYEKL. Here the CDR3 DNA reads TGCGCCAGCAGCCAAGCTCCGACTAGGGGAGATACGCAGTATTTT. Translated: CASSQAPTRGDTQYF.

The chain recombines TRBV30 with TRBJ2-7; 7 bases align to TRBD1. The CDR3 runs 15 residues. Germline assignment: CDR1 GTSNPN and CDR2 SVGIG (reference sequence). V shed 0 bases and J 9 bases; nucleotides not matched to a gene: 14. The CDR3 reads CAWSVSTGRRLGQYF. CDR3 coding DNA: TGTGCCTGGAGTGTGTCGACAGGGCGTCGTTTAGGGCAGTACTTC. Full variable domain (remainder filled in from reference TRBV30 and TRBJ2-7): SQTIHQWPATLVQPVGSPLSLECTVEGTSNPNLYWYRQAAGRGLQLLFYSVGIGQISSEVPQNLSASRPQDRQFILSSKKLLLSDSGFYLCAWSVSTGRRLGQYFGPGTRLTVT.

This clone has only one observation. The chain uses TRBV19 and TRBJ2-3; no reliable D call. Trimming took 5 bases from V and 5 from J, leaving 23 bases between them. The length of the CDR3 is 17 residues. CDR1 and CDR2 (germline): LNHDA, SQIVND (reference sequence). The CDR3 bases are TGTGCCAGTAGTCCTTCCGCCTCAGAGAGGTTCAGAGATACGCAGTATTTT. Translated, it gives CASSPSASERFRDTQYF.

This sequence joins TRBV19 and TRBJ2-5; TRBD2 matches at 9 bases. There are 15 residues in the CDR3. V gave up 4 bases and J gave up 3 bases; unmatched junction bases: 6. CDR1 and CDR2 (germline): LNHDA, SQIVND (reference sequence). The CDR3 DNA sequence: TGTGCCAGTAGTAGGGGCGGGGGGGTCAAAGAGACCCAGTACTTC. Encoded protein: CASSRGGGVKETQYF.

This sequence joins TRBV2 and TRBJ2-5; D is unclear. Per germline, CDR1 SNHLY and CDR2 FYNNEI. V gave up 7 bases and J gave up 3 bases, with 12 bases separating them. This CDR3 is built from 13 residues. CDR3 coding DNA: TGTGCCAGCACGCGGAACATAAAAGAGACCCAGTACTTC. This translates into CASTRNIKETQYF.

With respect to this clone: Sequence at one end of the junction differs from germline and may be a read error. This chain joins TRBV5-1 and TRBJ2-3; D possibly corresponds to TRBD2 (5 bases). There are 13 residues in the CDR3. Germline loops: CDR1 SGHRS, CDR2 YFSETQ. Here the CDR3 DNA reads TGCGCCAGCAGCTCTTCTAGCAGAGATACGCAGTATTTT. Amino acid sequence: CASSSSSRDTQYF.

The V and J genes are TRBV4-1 and TRBJ2-7; 7 nucleotides match TRBD2. This CDR3 region has 16 residues. CDR1 and CDR2 (germline): MGHRA, YSYEKL. V shed 4 bases, J shed 3 bases, and the junction held 12 bases outside the gene matches. The CDR3 nucleotides read TGCGCCAGCAGCCGTTGGATGGCGGGGGAGGGCTACGAGCAGTACTTC. Protein product: CASSRWMAGEGYEQYF.

V and J are TRBV2 and TRBJ2-5; no reliable D call. Germline assignment: CDR1 SNHLY and CDR2 FYNNEI. Between the trimmed V and J ends, which lost 4 bases and 7 bases, there was a span of 13 bases. The CDR3 loop spans 13 amino acids. The CDR3 loop is CASSGSLFGTQYF. CDR3 in DNA: TGTGCCAGCAGTGGGTCACTATTTGGGACCCAGTACTTC.

Here the CDR3 reads CASSQGGSRGNTIYF. The DNA for the CDR3 is TGTGCCAGCAGCCAAGGGGGCAGCCGAGGAAACACCATATATTTT. This chain connects TRBV7-2 to TRBJ1-3; 7 bases align to TRBD1. V dropped 5 bases and J dropped 4; count of bases not matched to a gene: 8. The CDR3 runs to 15 residues. Germline loops: CDR1 SGHTA, CDR2 FQGNSA.

CDR3 bases: TGTGCCAGCAGCTTAACAGGTGCAGGGAGGACTGAAGCTTTCTTT. It codes for CASSLTGAGRTEAFF. The chain is built from TRBV7-3 and TRBJ1-1, with D possibly TRBD1 on 5 matching bases. The germline V gene encodes CDR1 SGHTA and CDR2 FQGTGA. V lost 0 bases to trimming and J lost 5 bases, with 13 bases between them. The CDR3 has 15 amino acids.

The gene calls are TRBV6-1 and TRBJ1-4; D is unresolved. The germline V gene has CDR1 MNHNS and CDR2 SASEGT. This CDR3 is 17 amino acids long. Between the trimmed V and J ends, which lost 1 base and 4 bases, there was a span of 16 bases. CDR3 DNA sequence: TGTGCCAGCAGTGAAGGGGAGAAGGTTCTGGGTAATGAAAAACTGTTTTTT. Translation gives CASSEGEKVLGNEKLFF.

The chain combines TRBV30 with TRBJ1-1, with unresolved D. This CDR3 contains 13 residues. The germline V gene has CDR1 GTSNPN and CDR2 SVGIG (reference sequence). Trimming cost V 0 bases and J 1 base, with 6 bases left between them. The CDR3 DNA sequence: TGTGCCTGGAGTGTACAACAGAACACTGAAGCTTTCTTT. It translates to CAWSVQQNTEAFF.

The chain recombines TRBV9 with TRBJ2-3, with 11 bases matching TRBD2. The CDR3 is 18 amino acids. Germline-derived CDR1 and CDR2 are SGDLS and YYNGEE. The ends lost 0 bases at V and 4 bases at J; junction bases unmatched: 10. The DNA of the CDR3 is TGTGCCAGCAGCGTAGGTACTAGCGGGGGTTATGGCGCAGATACGCAGTATTTT. It encodes CASSVGTSGGYGADTQYF.

This chain joins TRBV9 and TRBJ2-4; weak D call: TRBD1 (7 bases). Germline V CDR1 and CDR2: SGDLS, YYNGEE. Trimming took 0 bases from V and 9 from J, leaving 19 bases between them. The CDR3 is made up of 16 amino acids. The DNA for the CDR3 is TGTGCCAGCAGCGTAGGGGGGTCGACAGGGAGGACCATTCAGTACTTC. Translation: CASSVGGSTGRTIQYF.

This chain links TRBV30 with TRBJ2-3; the match to TRBD2 covers 9 bases. Losses at the gene ends were 3 bases for V and 2 bases for J; bases not matched to a gene: 6. Germline values: CDR1 GTSNPN, CDR2 SVGIG (reference sequence). This CDR3 spans 15 amino acids. This CDR3 reads CAWRDSGGLTDTQYF. The CDR3, as DNA: TGTGCCTGGAGGGATAGCGGGGGACTCACAGATACGCAGTATTTT.

The chain joins TRBV11-2 to TRBJ2-2, with 7 bases that match TRBD2. From germline, CDR1 is SGHAT and CDR2 FQNNGV. The CDR3 is 15 residues long. V dropped 3 bases and J dropped 8; count of bases not matched to a gene: 9. CDR3 residues: CASSFGGSPRGELFF. CDR3 DNA sequence: TGTGCCAGCAGCTTCGGGGGGTCCCCCAGGGGGGAGCTGTTTTTT. The variable domain in full, with the rest retrieved from reference TRBV11-2 and TRBJ2-2, is EAGVAQSPRYKIIEKRQSVAFWCNPISGHATLYWYQQILGQGPKLLIQFQNNGVVDDSQLPKDRFSAERLKGVDSTLKIQPAKLEDSAVYLCASSFGGSPRGELFFGEGSRLTVL.

The rearrangement joins TRBV7-9 to TRBJ1-1; 8 bases line up with TRBD1. J lost 4 bases, V lost 5 bases, and 6 bases had no gene match. The CDR3 is 14 residues long. The germline V gene encodes CDR1 SEHNR and CDR2 FQNEAQ (reference sequence). The CDR3 sequence: CASSAQGAGTEAFF. The DNA of the CDR3 is TGTGCCAGCAGCGCCCAGGGGGCGGGCACTGAAGCTTTCTTT.